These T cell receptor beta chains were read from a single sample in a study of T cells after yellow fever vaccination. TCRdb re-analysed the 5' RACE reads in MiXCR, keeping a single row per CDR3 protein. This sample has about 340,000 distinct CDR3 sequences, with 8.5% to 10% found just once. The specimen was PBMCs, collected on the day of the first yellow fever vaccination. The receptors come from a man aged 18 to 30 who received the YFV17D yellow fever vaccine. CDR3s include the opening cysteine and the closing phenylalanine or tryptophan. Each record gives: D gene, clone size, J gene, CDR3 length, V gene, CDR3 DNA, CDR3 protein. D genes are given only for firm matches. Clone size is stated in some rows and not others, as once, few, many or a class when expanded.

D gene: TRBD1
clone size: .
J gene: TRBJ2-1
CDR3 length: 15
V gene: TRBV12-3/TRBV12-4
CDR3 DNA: TGTGCCAGCAGCCAACAGGGGACCCCCTACAATGAGCAGTTCTTC
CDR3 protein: CASSQQGTPYNEQFF

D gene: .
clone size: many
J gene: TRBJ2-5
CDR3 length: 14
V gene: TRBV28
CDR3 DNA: TGTGCCAGCAGTTTCGGAGGAAATGAGGAGACCCAGTACTTC
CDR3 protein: CASSFGGNEETQYF

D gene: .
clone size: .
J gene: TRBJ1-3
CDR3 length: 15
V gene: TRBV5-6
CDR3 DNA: TGTGCCAGCAGCACCCGACAGGAGTTGGGAAACACCATATATTTT
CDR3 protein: CASSTRQELGNTIYF

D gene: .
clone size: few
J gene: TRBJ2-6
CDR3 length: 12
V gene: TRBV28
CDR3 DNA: TGTGCCACCAGGACAGCATCCAACGTCCTGACTTTC
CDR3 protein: CATRTASNVLTF

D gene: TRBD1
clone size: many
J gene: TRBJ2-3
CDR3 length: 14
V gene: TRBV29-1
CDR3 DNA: TGCAGCGTTGCGGGGACAGGGGGAACAGATACGCAGTATTTT
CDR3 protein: CSVAGTGGTDTQYF

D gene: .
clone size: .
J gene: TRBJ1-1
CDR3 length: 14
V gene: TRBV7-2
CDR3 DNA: TGTGCCAGCAACCTAGGCCAGGCGAACACTGAAGCTTTCTTT
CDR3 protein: CASNLGQANTEAFF

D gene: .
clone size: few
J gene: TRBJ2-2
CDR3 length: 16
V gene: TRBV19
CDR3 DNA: TGTGCCAGTAGTATCTGGGCAGGGGAGGATACCGGGGAGCTGTTTTTT
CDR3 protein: CASSIWAGEDTGELFF

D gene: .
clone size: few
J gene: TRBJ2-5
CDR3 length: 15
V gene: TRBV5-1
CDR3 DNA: TGCGCCAGCAGCTTGGAGGCCCAACCGACTGGGACCCAGTACTTC
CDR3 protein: CASSLEAQPTGTQYF

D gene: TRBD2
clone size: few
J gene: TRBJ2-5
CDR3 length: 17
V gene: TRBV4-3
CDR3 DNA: TGCGCCAGCAGCCCACGGGGAAGCGGGGCCGACCAAGAGACCCAGTACTTC
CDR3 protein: CASSPRGSGADQETQYF

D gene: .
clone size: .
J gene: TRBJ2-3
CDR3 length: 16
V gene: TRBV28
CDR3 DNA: TGTGCCAGCAGTTCGGGACACGGAAGGGCCACAGATACGCAGTATTTT
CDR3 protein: CASSSGHGRATDTQYF

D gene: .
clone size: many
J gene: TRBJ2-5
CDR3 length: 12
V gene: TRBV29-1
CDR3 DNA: TGCAGCGTTGTCGAGGGTTCGGAGACCCAGTACTTC
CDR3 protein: CSVVEGSETQYF

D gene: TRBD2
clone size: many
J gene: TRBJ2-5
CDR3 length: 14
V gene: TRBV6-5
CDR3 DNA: TGTGCCAGCAGTTTTAGCGGGGGAACAGAGACCCAGTACTTC
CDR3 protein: CASSFSGGTETQYF

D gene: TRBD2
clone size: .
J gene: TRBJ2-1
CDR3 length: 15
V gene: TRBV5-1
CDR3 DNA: TGCGCCAGCAGCGACGGGGGGGCCTCCTACAATGAGCAGTTCTTC
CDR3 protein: CASSDGGASYNEQFF

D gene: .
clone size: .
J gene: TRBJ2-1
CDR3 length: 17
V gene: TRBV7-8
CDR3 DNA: TGTGCCAGCACCCTATACCGGACGGAAGGGGTTTACAATGAGCAGTTCTTC
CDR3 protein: CASTLYRTEGVYNEQFF

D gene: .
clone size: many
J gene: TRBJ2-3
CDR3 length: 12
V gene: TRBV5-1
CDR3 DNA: TGCGCCAGCAGCACTCGCAGGGATACGCAGTATTTT
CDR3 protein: CASSTRRDTQYF

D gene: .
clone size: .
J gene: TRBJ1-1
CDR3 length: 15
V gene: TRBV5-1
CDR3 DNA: TGCGCCAGCAGCCGGTTAGGTATTAGGAACACTGAAGCTTTCTTT
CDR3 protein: CASSRLGIRNTEAFF

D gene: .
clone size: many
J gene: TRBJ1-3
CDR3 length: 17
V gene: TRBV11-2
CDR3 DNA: TGTGCCAGCAGCCGAAACCCCAAGGGCCTCTCTGGAAACACCATATATTTT
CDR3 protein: CASSRNPKGLSGNTIYF

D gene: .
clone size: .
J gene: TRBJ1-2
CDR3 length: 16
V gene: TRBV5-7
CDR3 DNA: TGTGCCAGCAGCTCGGGGTTCCTCTGGGGGAGTGATGGCTACACCTTC
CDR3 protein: CASSSGFLWGSDGYTF

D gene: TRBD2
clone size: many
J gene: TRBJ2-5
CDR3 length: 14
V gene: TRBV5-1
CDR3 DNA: TGCGCCAGCAGCTTACTAGCGGGAGAAGAGACCCAGTACTTC
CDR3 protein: CASSLLAGEETQYF

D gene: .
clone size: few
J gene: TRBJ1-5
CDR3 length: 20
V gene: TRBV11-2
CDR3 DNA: TGTGCCAGCAGCTCAATATCCGGGACCGGGCGCGTTTGGAGCAATCAGCCCCAGCATTTT
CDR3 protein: CASSSISGTGRVWSNQPQHF

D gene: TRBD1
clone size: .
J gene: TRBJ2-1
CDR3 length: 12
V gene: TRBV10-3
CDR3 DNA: TGTGCCCTGAGGACAGGGGGCAATGAGCAGTTCTTC
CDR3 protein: CALRTGGNEQFF

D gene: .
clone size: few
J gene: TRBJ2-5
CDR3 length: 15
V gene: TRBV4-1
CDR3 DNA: TGCGCCAGCAGCCAAGAAAGGCTAGGTGGTAAGACCCAGTACTTC
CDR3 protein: CASSQERLGGKTQYF

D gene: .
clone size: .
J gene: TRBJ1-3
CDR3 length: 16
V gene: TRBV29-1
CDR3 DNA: TGCAGCGTTGAAGATTTTGCAGAAAACTCTGGAAACACCATATATTTT
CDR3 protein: CSVEDFAENSGNTIYF

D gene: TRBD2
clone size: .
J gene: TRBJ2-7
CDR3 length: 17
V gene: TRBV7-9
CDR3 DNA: TGTGCCAGCAGACGTCAACGCCCGGGGGGGCTACTACACGAGCAGTACTTC
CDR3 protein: CASRRQRPGGLLHEQYF

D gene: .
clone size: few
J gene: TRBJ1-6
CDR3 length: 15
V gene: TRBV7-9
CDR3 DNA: TGTGCCAGCACTGACAGTATCTCCTATAATTCACCCCTCCACTTT
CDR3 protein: CASTDSISYNSPLHF

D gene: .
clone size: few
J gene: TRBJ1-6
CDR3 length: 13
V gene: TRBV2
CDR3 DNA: TGTGCCAGCATTAGGACAGCCCAAACCGGGCTCCACTTT
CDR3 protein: CASIRTAQTGLHF

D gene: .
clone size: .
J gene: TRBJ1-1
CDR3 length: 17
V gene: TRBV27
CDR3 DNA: TGTGCCAGCAGCGTGCGGATATTACGGGGTACGAACACTGAAGCTTTCTTT
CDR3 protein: CASSVRILRGTNTEAFF

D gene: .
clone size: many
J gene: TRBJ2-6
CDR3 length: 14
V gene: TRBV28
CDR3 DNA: TGTGCCAGCAGTTTAGGATCCGGGGCCAACGTCCTGACTTTC
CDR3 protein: CASSLGSGANVLTF

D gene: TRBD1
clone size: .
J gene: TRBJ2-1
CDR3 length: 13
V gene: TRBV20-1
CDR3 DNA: TGCAGTGAGATGGACAGGAGGTCAAATGAGCAGTTCTTC
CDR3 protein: CSEMDRRSNEQFF

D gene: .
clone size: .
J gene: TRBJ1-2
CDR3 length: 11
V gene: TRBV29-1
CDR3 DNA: TGCAGCTCCGGTACCAACTATGGCTACACCTTC
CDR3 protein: CSSGTNYGYTF

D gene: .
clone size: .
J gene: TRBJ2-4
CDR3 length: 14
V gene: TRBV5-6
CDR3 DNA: TGTGCCAGCAGCTTGGAATCTCAGGTTTCCTCGCAGTACTTC
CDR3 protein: CASSLESQVSSQYF

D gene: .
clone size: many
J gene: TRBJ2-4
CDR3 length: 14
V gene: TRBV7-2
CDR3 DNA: TGCGCCAGCAGCCCGGGGCTAGCCAAAAACATTCAGTACTTC
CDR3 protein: CASSPGLAKNIQYF

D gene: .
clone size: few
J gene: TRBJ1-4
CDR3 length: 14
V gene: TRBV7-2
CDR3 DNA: TGTGCCAGCAGCTTCTCAGTCGGGCTAGTGAAACTGTTTTTT
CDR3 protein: CASSFSVGLVKLFF

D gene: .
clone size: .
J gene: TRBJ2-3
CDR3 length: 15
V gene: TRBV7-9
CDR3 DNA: TGTGCCAGCAGCTTTTCTACTGGGGGCACAGATACGCAGTATTTT
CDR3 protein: CASSFSTGGTDTQYF

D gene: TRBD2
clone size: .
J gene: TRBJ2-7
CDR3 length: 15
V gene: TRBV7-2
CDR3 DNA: TGTGCCAGCAGCCAGGGACTAAGTAGCTCCTACGAGCAGTACTTC
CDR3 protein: CASSQGLSSSYEQYF

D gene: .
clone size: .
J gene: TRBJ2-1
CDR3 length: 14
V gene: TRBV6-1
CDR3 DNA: TGTGCCAGTTCATCATCCGACCGGCGGGGTGAGCAGTTCTTC
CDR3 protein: CASSSSDRRGEQFF

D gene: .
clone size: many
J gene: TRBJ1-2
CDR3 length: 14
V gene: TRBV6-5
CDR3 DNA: TGTGCCAGCAGTTGGGACAACGAAAACTATGGCTACACCTTC
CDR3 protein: CASSWDNENYGYTF

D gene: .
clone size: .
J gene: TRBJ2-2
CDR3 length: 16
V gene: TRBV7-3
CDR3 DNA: TGTGCCAGCAGCCCCGTGGCAGGGTCAAACACCGGGGAGCTGTTTTTT
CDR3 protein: CASSPVAGSNTGELFF

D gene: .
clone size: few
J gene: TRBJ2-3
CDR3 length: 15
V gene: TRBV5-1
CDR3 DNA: TGCGCCAGCAGCTTGGATGTTGGTGTTGTGGATACGCAGTATTTT
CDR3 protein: CASSLDVGVVDTQYF

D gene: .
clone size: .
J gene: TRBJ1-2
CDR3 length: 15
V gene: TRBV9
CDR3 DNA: TGTGCCAGCAGCGAGGGTGCCCTCTCTAACTATGGCTACACCTTC
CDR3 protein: CASSEGALSNYGYTF

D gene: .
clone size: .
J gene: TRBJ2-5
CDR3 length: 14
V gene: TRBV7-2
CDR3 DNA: TGTGCCAGCAGCTATCAGGAGGGCCAAGAGACCCAGTACTTC
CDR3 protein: CASSYQEGQETQYF

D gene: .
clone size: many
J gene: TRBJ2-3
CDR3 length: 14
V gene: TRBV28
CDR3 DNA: TGTGCCAGCAGTGTGGGGCACAACGCAGATACGCAGTATTTT
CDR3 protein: CASSVGHNADTQYF

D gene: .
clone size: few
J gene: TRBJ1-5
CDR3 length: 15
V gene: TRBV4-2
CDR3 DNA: TGTGCCAGCAGCCAAGATGGTAGTTCTGAACAGCCCCAGCATTTT
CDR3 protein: CASSQDGSSEQPQHF

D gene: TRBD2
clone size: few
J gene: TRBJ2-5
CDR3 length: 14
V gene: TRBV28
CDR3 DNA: TGTGCCAGCAGCCGCGGGGGGGCCTTCCTTGGCCAGTACTTC
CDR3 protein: CASSRGGAFLGQYF

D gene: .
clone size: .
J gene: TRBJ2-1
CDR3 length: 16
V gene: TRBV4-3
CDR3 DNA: TGCGCCAGCAGCGCCAGAGGCCTCGGGACAAACAATGAGCAGTTCTTC
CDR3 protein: CASSARGLGTNNEQFF

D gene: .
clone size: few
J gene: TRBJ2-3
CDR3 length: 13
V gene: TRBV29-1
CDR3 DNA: TGCAGCGTTGATGCAGGGGGCACAGATACGCAGTATTTT
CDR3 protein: CSVDAGGTDTQYF

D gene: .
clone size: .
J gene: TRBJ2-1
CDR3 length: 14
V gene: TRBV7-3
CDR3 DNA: TGTGCCAGCAGCCCCGCTTATACGTACAATGAGCAGTTCTTC
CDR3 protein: CASSPAYTYNEQFF

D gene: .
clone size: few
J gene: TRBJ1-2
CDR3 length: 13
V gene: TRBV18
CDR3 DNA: TGTGCCAGCTCACGTCCGGGTTTGAGGGACTACACCTTC
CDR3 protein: CASSRPGLRDYTF

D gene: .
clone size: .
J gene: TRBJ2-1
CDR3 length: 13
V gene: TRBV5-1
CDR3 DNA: TGCGCCAGCAGCTTGGTGAAGATGAGTGAGCAGTTCTTC
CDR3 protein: CASSLVKMSEQFF

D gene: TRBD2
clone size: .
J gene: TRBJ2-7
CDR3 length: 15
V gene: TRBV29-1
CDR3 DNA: TGCAGCGTTGAAGATCTGGGTCTAGCGGGGAACGAGCAGTACTTC
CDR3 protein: CSVEDLGLAGNEQYF

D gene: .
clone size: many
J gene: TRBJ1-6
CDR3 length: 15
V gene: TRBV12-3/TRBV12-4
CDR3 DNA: TGTGCCAGCAGTCGGGGCCCTAGGGATAATTCACCCCTCCACTTT
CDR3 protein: CASSRGPRDNSPLHF

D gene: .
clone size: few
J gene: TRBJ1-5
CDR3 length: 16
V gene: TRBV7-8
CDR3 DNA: TGTGCCAGCAGCTCCAGGGGCCTCAATAGCAATCAGCCCCAGCATTTT
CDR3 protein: CASSSRGLNSNQPQHF

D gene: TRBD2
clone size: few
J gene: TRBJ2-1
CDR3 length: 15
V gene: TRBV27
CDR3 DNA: TGTGCCAGCAGTGTCGGGGGGGGCCGGTACAATGAGCAGTTCTTC
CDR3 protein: CASSVGGGRYNEQFF

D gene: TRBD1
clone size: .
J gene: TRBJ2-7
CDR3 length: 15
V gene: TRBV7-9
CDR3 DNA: TGTGCCAGCAGCTTAAGGGACAGGGGGACCTACGAGCAGTACTTC
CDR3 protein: CASSLRDRGTYEQYF

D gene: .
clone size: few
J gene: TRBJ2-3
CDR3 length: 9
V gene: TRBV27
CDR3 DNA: TGTGCCGCAGGGAATACGCAGTATTTT
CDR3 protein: CAAGNTQYF